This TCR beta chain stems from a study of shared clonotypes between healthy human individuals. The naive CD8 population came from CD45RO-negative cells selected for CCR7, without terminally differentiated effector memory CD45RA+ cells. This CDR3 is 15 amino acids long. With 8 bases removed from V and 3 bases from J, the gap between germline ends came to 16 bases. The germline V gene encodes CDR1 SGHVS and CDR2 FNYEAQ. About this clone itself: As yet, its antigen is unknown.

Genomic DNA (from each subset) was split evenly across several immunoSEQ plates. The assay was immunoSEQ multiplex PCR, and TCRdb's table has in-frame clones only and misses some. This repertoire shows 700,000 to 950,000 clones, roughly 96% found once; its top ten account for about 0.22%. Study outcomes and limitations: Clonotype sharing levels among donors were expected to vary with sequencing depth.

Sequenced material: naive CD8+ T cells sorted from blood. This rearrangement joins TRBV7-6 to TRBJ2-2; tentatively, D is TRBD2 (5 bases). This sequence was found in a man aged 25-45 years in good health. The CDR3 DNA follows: TGTGCCAGCCACTTAAATAAGCGGTACACCGGGGAGCTGTTTTTT. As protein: CASHLNKRYTGELFF.